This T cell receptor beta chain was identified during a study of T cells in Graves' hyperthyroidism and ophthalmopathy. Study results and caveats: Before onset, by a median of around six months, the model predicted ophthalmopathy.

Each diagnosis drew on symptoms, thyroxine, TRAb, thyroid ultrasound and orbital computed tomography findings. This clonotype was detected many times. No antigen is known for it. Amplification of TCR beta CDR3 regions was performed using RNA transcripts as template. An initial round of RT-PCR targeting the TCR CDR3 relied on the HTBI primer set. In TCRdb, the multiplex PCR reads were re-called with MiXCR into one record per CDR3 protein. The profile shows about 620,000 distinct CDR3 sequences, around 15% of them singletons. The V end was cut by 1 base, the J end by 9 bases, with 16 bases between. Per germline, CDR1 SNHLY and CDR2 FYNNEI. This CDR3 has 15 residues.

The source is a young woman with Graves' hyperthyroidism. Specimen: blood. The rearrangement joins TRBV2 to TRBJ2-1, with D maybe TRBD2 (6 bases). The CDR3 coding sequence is TGTGCCAGCAGTGAAGACGGCGGATTAGCGGCTGAGCAGTTCTTC. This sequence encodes CASSEDGGLAAEQFF.